The sequence of this T cell receptor (beta chain) was determined in a study of OX40 agonist ivuxolimab in advanced cancers. Study-level information: The drug used for patients, ivuxolimab, was an agonistic anti-OX40 (CD134) antibody.

A word on this clone: No antigen is known for it.

CDR3 length: 14 amino acids. Whole-study findings and limits: Clones of CD4+ and CD8+ blood T cells grew by week 6 at doses of 0.1 to 3.0 mg/kg. Relative to CD4+, CD8+ T cells held more expanded clones on average.

Profiled with immunoSEQ multiplex PCR; TCRdb holds only in-frame clones, not every one. The data contain roughly 20,000 clones, roughly nine tenths of them singletons. The chain carries TRBV21-1 and TRBJ1-1. TRBV21-1 is a pseudogene segment. The clonotype comes from an adult with an advanced solid tumor such as melanoma, head and neck, liver or kidney cancer. The sequences come from CD4+ or CD8+ T cells sorted from blood, collected in a trial of the OX40 agonist ivuxolimab. CDR3 loop: CASSPGDGPTEAFF. The CDR3 nucleotides are TGTGCCAGCAGCCCCGGAGACGGACCTACTGAAGCTTTCTTT.